One sample yielded the 5 T cell receptor beta chains listed below, sequenced in a study of cytomegalovirus exposure and HLA in healthy donors. The study ran its PCR with 60 Vbeta and 13 Jbeta primers. Method: immunoSEQ multiplex PCR; TCRdb's copy keeps in-frame clones and lacks some. The profile covers about 110,000 clones, with around 80% appearing a single time and about an eighth taken by the ten largest. Sequencing used PBMCs. These TCRs come from a young man in good health and CMV-seropositive.

This rearrangement joins TRBV5-1 to TRBJ2-3; no firm D call. The ends were cut back, 4 bases at V and 2 bases at J, with 5 bases in the middle. From germline, CDR1 is SGHRS and CDR2 YFSETQ. The CDR3 spans 12 residues. The CDR3 reads CASSIHTDTQYF. For the CDR3, the DNA is TGCGCCAGCAGCATCCACACAGATACGCAGTATTTT.

There are a few counts of this clone. The rearrangement joins TRBV30 to TRBJ1-5; 8 bases align to TRBD1. The CDR3 contains 16 residues. CDR1 is GTSNPN, CDR2 SVGIG, per germline (reference sequence). With 0 bases clipped from V and 3 bases from J, the junction kept 7 bases outside the gene matches. This CDR3 is CAWSVLQGGVNQPQHF. Here the CDR3 DNA reads TGTGCCTGGAGTGTACTACAGGGGGGCGTCAATCAGCCCCAGCATTTT.

The rearrangement uses TRBV2 and TRBJ1-2, with D possibly matching TRBD1 (6 bases). V was trimmed by 6 bases and J by 4 bases, leaving 18 bases between them. Per germline, CDR1 SNHLY and CDR2 FYNNEI. This CDR3 spans 15 amino acids. The CDR3 region is CASSPQGRASYGYTF. The DNA for the CDR3 is TGTGCCAGCAGCCCACAGGGCCGGGCCTCCTATGGCTACACCTTC. The full variable domain, its missing parts supplied by reference TRBV2 and TRBJ1-2, is EPEVTQTPSHQVTQMGQEVILRCVPISNHLYFYWYRQILGQKVEFLVSFYNNEISEKSEIFDDQFSVERPDGSNFTLKIRSTKLEDSAMYFCASSPQGRASYGYTFGSGTRLTVV.

The chain has TRBV14 and TRBJ2-7; D unclear. Trimming took 0 bases from V and 4 from J, leaving 4 bases between them. Per the germline V gene, CDR1 is SGHDN and CDR2 is FVKESK. This CDR3 is 12 amino acids long. The CDR3 spells CASSQDEYEQYF. The DNA of the CDR3 is TGTGCCAGCAGCCAAGATGAGTACGAGCAGTACTTC.

The V and J genes are TRBV11-2 and TRBJ2-3; 7 positions match TRBD2. CDR1 is SGHAT, CDR2 FQNNGV, per germline. The CDR3 sequence is 16 residues long. V shed 5 bases, J shed 0 bases, and the junction held 8 bases outside the gene matches. CDR3 DNA sequence: TGTGCCAGCAGCGCCGGGGGGAGACCTAGCACAGATACGCAGTATTTT. It specifies CASSAGGRPSTDTQYF.